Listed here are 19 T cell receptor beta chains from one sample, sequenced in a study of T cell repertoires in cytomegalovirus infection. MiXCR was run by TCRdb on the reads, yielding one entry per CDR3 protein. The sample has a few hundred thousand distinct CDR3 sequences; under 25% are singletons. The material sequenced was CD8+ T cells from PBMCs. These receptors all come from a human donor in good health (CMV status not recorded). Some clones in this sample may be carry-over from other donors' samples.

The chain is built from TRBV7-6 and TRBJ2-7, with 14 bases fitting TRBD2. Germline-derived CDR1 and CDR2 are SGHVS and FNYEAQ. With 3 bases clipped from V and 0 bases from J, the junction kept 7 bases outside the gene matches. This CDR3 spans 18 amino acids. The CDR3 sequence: CASSFGTSGGLSSYEQYF. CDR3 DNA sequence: TGTGCCAGCAGCTTTGGGACTAGCGGGGGCCTAAGCTCCTACGAGCAGTACTTC.

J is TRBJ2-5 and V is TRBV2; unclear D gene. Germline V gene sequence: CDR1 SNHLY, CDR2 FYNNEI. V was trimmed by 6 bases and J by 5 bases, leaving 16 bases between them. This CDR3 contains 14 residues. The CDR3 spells CASRRPLSTETQYF. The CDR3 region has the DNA TGTGCCAGCAGGCGACCCTTAAGTACGGAGACCCAGTACTTC. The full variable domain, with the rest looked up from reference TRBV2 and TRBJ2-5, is EPEVTQTPSHQVTQMGQEVILRCVPISNHLYFYWYRQILGQKVEFLVSFYNNEISEKSEIFDDQFSVERPDGSNFTLKIRSTKLEDSAMYFCASRRPLSTETQYFGPGTRLLVL.

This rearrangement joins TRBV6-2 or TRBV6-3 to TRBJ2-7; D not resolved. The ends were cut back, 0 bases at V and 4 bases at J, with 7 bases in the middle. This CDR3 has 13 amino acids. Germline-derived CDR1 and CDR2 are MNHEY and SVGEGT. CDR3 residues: CASSYSLSYEQYF. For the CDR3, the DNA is TGTGCCAGCAGTTACTCACTGAGTTACGAGCAGTACTTC.

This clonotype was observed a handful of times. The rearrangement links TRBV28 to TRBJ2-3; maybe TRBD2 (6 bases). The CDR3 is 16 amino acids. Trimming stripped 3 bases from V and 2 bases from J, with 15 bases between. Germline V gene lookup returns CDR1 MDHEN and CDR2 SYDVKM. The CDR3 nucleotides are TGTGCCAGCAGTTTGGGGGTTGGCGGGGTCACAGATACGCAGTATTTT. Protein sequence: CASSLGVGGVTDTQYF.

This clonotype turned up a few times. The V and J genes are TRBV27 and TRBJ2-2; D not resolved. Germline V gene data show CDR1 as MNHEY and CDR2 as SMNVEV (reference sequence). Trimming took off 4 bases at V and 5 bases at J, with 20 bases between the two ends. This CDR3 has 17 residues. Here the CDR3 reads CASSWVTGSGGTGELFF. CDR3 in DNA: TGTGCCAGCAGTTGGGTCACCGGGTCTGGCGGAACCGGGGAGCTGTTTTTT.

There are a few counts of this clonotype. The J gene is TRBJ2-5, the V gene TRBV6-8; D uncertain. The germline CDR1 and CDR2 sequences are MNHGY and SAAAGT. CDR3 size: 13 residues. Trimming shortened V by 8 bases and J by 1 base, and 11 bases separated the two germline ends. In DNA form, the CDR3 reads TGTGCCAGCTTCAGCCCGGGCCAAGAGACCCAGTACTTC. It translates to CASFSPGQETQYF.

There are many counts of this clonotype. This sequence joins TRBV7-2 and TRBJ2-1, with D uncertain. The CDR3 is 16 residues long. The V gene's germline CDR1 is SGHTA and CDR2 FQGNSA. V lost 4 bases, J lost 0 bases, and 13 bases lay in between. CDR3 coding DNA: TGTGCCAGCAGCTCTCAACAGAGGAGCTCCTACAATGAGCAGTTCTTC. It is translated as CASSSQQRSSYNEQFF.

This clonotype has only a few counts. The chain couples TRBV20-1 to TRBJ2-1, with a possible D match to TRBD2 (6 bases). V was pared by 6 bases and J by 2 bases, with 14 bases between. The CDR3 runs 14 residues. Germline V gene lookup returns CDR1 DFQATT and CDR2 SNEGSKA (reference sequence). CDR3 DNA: TGCAGTGCCCCCGGGCGGGGAACCTACAATGAGCAGTTCTTC. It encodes CSAPGRGTYNEQFF.

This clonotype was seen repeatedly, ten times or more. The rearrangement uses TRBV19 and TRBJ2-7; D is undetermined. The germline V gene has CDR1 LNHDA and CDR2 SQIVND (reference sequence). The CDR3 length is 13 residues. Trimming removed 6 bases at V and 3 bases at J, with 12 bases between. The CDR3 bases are TGTGCCAGTAGCTTATCTCCTTTCTACGAGCAGTACTTC. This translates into CASSLSPFYEQYF.

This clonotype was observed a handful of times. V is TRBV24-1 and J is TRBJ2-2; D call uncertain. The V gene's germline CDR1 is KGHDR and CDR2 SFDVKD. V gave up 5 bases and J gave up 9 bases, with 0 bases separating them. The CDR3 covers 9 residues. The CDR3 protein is CATSGELFF. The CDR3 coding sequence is TGTGCCACCAGTGGGGAGCTGTTTTTT.

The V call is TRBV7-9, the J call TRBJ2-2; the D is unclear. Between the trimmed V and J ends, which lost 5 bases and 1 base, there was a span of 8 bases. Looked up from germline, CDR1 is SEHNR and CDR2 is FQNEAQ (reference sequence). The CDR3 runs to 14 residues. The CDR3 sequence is CASSIPGNTGELFF. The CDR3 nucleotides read TGTGCCAGCAGCATCCCAGGGAACACCGGGGAGCTGTTTTTT. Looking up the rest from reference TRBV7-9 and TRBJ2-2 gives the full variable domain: DTGVSQNPRHKITKRGQNVTFRCDPISEHNRLYWYRQTLGQGPEFLTYFQNEAQLEKSRLLSDRFSAERPKGSFSTLEIQRTEQGDSAMYLCASSIPGNTGELFFGEGSRLTVL.

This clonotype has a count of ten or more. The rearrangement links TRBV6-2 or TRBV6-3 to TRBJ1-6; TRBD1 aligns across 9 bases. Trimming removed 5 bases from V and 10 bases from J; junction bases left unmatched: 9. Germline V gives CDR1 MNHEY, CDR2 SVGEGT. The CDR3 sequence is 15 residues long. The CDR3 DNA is TGTGCCAGCAGTGACACAGGGGGCTATGGATCACCCCTCCACTTT. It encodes CASSDTGGYGSPLHF.

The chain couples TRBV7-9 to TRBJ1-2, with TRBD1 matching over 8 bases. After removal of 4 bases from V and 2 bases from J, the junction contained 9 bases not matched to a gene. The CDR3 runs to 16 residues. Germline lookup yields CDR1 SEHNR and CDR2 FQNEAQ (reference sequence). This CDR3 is CASSSWDRRLNYGYTF. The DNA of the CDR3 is TGTGCCAGCAGCTCTTGGGACAGGCGGCTAAACTATGGCTACACCTTC. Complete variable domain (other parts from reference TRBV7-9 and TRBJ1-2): DTGVSQNPRHKITKRGQNVTFRCDPISEHNRLYWYRQTLGQGPEFLTYFQNEAQLEKSRLLSDRFSAERPKGSFSTLEIQRTEQGDSAMYLCASSSWDRRLNYGYTFGSGTRLTVV.

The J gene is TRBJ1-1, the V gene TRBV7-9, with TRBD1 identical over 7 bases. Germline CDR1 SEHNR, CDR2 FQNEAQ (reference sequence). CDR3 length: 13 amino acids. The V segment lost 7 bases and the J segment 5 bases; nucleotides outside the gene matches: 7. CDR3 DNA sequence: TGTGCCAGCACTTTTGACAGGGTTACTGAAGCTTTCTTT. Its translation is CASTFDRVTEAFF.

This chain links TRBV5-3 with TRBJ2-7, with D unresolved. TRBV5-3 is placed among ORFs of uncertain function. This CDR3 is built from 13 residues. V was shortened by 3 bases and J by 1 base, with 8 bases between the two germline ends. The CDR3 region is CARSCKTSYEQYF. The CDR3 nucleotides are TGTGCCAGAAGCTGCAAGACATCCTACGAGCAGTACTTC.

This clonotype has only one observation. The CDR3 sequence: CAISDYTEAFF. The CDR3 coding sequence is TGTGCCATCAGTGACTACACTGAAGCTTTCTTT. The chain links TRBV10-3 to TRBJ1-1; D ambiguous. Germline loops: CDR1 ENHRY, CDR2 SYGVKD. V dropped 3 bases and J dropped 3 bases, with 2 bases sitting between them. CDR3 length: 11 amino acids.

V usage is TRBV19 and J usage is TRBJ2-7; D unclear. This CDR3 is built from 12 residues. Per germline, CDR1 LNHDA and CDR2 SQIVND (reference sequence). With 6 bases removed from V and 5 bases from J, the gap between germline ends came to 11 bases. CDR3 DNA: TGTGCCAGTAGCTTTTCCGCGAACGAGCAGTACTTC. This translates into CASSFSANEQYF.

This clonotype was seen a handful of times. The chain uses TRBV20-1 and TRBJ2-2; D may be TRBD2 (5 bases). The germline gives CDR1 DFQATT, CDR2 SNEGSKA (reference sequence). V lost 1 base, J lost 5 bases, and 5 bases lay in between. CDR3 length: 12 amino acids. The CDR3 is CSARGGTGELFF. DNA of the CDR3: TGCAGTGCTAGAGGCGGGACCGGGGAGCTGTTTTTT.

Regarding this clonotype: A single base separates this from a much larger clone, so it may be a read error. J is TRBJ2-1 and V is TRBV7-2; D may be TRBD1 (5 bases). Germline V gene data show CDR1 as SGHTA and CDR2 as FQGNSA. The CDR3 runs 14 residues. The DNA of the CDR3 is TGTGCCAACAGCGCACTCGACAGTAACAATGAGCAGTTCTTC. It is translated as CANSALDSNNEQFF.